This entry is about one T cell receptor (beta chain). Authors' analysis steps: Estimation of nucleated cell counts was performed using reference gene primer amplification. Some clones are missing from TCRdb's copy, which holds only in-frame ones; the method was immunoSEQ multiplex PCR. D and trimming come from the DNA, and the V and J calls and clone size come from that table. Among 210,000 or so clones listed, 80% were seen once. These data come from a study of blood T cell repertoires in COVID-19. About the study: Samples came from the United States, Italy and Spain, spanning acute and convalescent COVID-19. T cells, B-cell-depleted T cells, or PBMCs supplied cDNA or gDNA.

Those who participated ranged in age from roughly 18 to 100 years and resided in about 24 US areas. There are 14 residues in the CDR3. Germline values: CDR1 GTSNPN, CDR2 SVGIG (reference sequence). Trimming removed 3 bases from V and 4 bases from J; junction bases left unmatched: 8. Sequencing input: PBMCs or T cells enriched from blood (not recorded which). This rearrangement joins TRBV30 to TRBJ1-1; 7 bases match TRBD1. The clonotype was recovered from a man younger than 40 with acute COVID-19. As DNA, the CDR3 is TGTGCCTGGAGAGGGGACAGTAAGGGCACTGAAGCTTTCTTT. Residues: CAWRGDSKGTEAFF.